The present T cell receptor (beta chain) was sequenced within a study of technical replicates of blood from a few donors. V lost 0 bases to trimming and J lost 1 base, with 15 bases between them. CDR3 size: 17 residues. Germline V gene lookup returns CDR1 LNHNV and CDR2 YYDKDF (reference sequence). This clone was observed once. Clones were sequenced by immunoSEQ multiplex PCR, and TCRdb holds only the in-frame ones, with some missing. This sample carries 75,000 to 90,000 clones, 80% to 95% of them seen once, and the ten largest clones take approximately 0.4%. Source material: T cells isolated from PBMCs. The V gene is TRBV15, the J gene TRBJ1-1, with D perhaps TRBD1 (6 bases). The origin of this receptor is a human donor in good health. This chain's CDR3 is CATSRDQIWGRNTEAFF. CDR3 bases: TGTGCCACCAGCAGAGACCAGATCTGGGGGCGGAACACTGAAGCTTTCTTT.